Each of the 26 T cell receptor beta chains below was sequenced from the same sample in a study of T cells after posttransplantation cyclophosphamide. The data were produced by immunoSEQ multiplex PCR, yet TCRdb's version contains in-frame clones alone and is incomplete. The table records approximately 35,000 clones without singletons, the ten largest covering 4.8%. Sequenced material: PBMCs. Receptor source: a woman in her 30s in good health and a related stem cell transplant donor.

This clone was detected many times. V and J are TRBV6-1 and TRBJ1-5, with D uncertain. This CDR3 region has 13 residues. Germline V gives CDR1 MNHNS, CDR2 SASEGT. Deletions cut 6 bases from V and 5 bases from J, with 11 bases between. CDR3 DNA sequence: TGTGCCAGCAGAGAGACACCCTATCAGCCCCAGCATTTT. Its protein is CASRETPYQPQHF.

This clone was seen repeatedly, ten times or more. V gene TRBV19 combines with J gene TRBJ1-5; maybe TRBD1 (6 bases). This CDR3 comprises 15 residues. Germline loops: CDR1 LNHDA, CDR2 SQIVND (reference sequence). V was pared by 6 bases and J by 6 bases, with 18 bases between. CDR3 in DNA: TGTGCCAGTAGCCCTAGGGGGGGAGCGGCTCAGCCCCAGCATTTT. Translation: CASSPRGGAAQPQHF.

This clone came up a few times. The chain uses TRBV12-3 or TRBV12-4 and TRBJ1-6; possibly TRBD1 for D (5 bases). Trimming shortened V by 3 bases and J by 2 bases, and 8 bases separated the two germline ends. This CDR3 has 15 amino acids. Here the CDR3 reads CASSFRGTYNSPLHF. DNA of the CDR3: TGTGCCAGCAGTTTTAGGGGTACCTATAATTCACCCCTCCACTTT.

This clone was detected many times. V gene TRBV4-1 combines with J gene TRBJ1-6, with a tentative D call TRBD1 (6 bases). The germline V gene has CDR1 MGHRA and CDR2 YSYEKL. The CDR3 sequence is 13 residues long. The ends were cut back, 6 bases at V and 8 bases at J, with 11 bases in the middle. The CDR3 region is CASRQGPDSPLHF. CDR3 in DNA: TGCGCCAGCAGACAGGGACCCGATTCACCCCTCCACTTT.

The rearrangement joins TRBV15 to TRBJ2-7; no definite D call. The germline V and J ends were trimmed by 4 bases and 0 bases, with 10 bases remaining between them. The CDR3 totals 14 residues. Per the germline V gene, CDR1 is LNHNV and CDR2 is YYDKDF (reference sequence). The CDR3 region has the DNA TGTGCCACCAGCATCACCAGTGGCTCCTACGAGCAGTACTTC. Translated, it gives CATSITSGSYEQYF.

This clone was found many times. The CDR3 reads CASSQGARGYTF. In nucleotides, the CDR3 is TGTGCCAGCAGCCAGGGGGCAAGGGGCTACACCTTC. The chain links TRBV28 to TRBJ1-2; the match to TRBD1 covers 8 bases. Trimming cost V 6 bases and J 8 bases; bases outside gene matches: 5. Germline V CDR1 and CDR2: MDHEN, SYDVKM. This CDR3 comprises 12 residues.

This clone was seen a handful of times. V and J are TRBV5-4 and TRBJ2-4, with 10 bases matching TRBD2. Germline CDR1 is SGHNT and CDR2 is YYREEE (reference sequence). This CDR3 region has 17 residues. With V trimmed by 1 base and J by 1 base, 5 bases remained unmatched. In nucleotides, the CDR3 is TGTGCCAGCAGCTTGACTAGCGGGGCCGCCGCCAAAAACATTCAGTACTTC. This encodes CASSLTSGAAAKNIQYF.

This clone was seen ten or more times. The chain is built from TRBV4-2 and TRBJ1-1, with unresolved D. CDR3 size: 14 residues. V lost 2 bases and J lost 0, with 7 bases in between. Germline V gene sequence: CDR1 LGHNA, CDR2 YNFKEQ. CDR3 protein: CASSQPAMNTEAFF. The CDR3 nucleotides read TGTGCCAGCAGCCAACCCGCTATGAACACTGAAGCTTTCTTT.

This clone was observed at least ten times. V and J are TRBV5-4 and TRBJ1-4; D is perhaps TRBD1 (5 bases). V lost 4 bases and J lost 1, with 14 bases in between. The germline CDR1 and CDR2 sequences are SGHNT and YYREEE (reference sequence). The CDR3 loop spans 16 amino acids. CDR3 nucleotide sequence: TGTGCCAGCAGCGATGGAAGGACAAGAACTAATGAAAAACTGTTTTTT. This gives the protein CASSDGRTRTNEKLFF.

This clone came up many times. J is TRBJ1-1 and V is TRBV29-1; 7 bases fit TRBD1. Germline loops: CDR1 SQVTM, CDR2 ANQGSEA. The V gene end was trimmed by 6 bases and the J gene end by 2 bases; junction bases not matched to a gene: 12. The CDR3 is 15 residues long. In DNA, the CDR3 is TGCAGCGTCCTCAGACAGGGCGCAGCCAACACTGAAGCTTTCTTT. Its translation is CSVLRQGAANTEAFF.

V gene TRBV29-1 combines with J gene TRBJ1-4; D perhaps matches TRBD1 (6 bases). The CDR3 sequence is 14 residues long. V was clipped by 4 bases and J by 3 bases, with 12 bases between them. The germline CDR1 and CDR2 sequences are SQVTM and ANQGSEA. CDR3 sequence reads: CSVGQGTANEKLFF. The CDR3, as DNA: TGCAGCGTTGGCCAGGGGACGGCTAATGAAAAACTGTTTTTT.

This clone was detected many times. V is TRBV10-3 and J is TRBJ1-1; D unclear. Trimming took 3 bases from V and 0 from J, leaving 5 bases between them. In germline, CDR1 is ENHRY, CDR2 SYGVKD. The CDR3 has 13 amino acids. The CDR3 bases are TGTGCCATCAGTGACACTATGAACACTGAAGCTTTCTTT. It is translated as CAISDTMNTEAFF.

Ten or more counts support this clone. This sequence joins TRBV7-2 and TRBJ2-3; 7 bases line up with TRBD1. This CDR3 region has 15 residues. The V gene end was trimmed by 5 bases and the J gene end by 3 bases; junction bases not matched to a gene: 8. Germline loops: CDR1 SGHTA, CDR2 FQGNSA. The CDR3 region has the DNA TGTGCCAGCAGCCACAGGGGTTCCACGACAGATACGCAGTATTTT. It encodes CASSHRGSTTDTQYF.

This clone was counted at least ten times. This chain joins TRBV10-3 and TRBJ2-2; the match to TRBD1 covers 8 bases. From germline, CDR1 is ENHRY and CDR2 SYGVKD. The length of the CDR3 is 14 residues. Trimming took 5 bases from V and 4 from J; bases not matched to a gene: 3. The DNA for the CDR3 is TGTGCCATCAGTTGGACAGGGTCCACCGGGGAGCTGTTTTTT. Translated, it gives CAISWTGSTGELFF.

This clone was detected only a few times. The chain uses TRBV11-2 and TRBJ2-7, with no clear D. CDR1 is SGHAT, CDR2 FQNNGV, per germline. The CDR3 is 13 residues long. The V and J ends lost 1 base and 3 bases respectively, with 7 bases between them. The CDR3 bases are TGTGCCAGCAGCTTAGGACTTGACTACGAGCAGTACTTC. Encoded protein: CASSLGLDYEQYF. Combining the CDR3 with reference TRBV11-2 and TRBJ2-7 gives the whole variable domain EAGVAQSPRYKIIEKRQSVAFWCNPISGHATLYWYQQILGQGPKLLIQFQNNGVVDDSQLPKDRFSAERLKGVDSTLKIQPAKLEDSAVYLCASSLGLDYEQYFGPGTRLTVT.

This clone occurred many times. This CDR3 is CASSNTLNQPQHF. The CDR3 region has the DNA TGTGCCAGTAGTAACACGCTCAATCAGCCCCAGCATTTT. The gene calls are TRBV19 and TRBJ1-5; D is undetermined. In germline, CDR1 is LNHDA, CDR2 SQIVND (reference sequence). This CDR3 contains 13 residues. V was pared by 4 bases and J by 3 bases, with 7 bases between.

This clone was found many times. The chain has TRBV6-2 or TRBV6-3 and TRBJ1-1; 8 bases line up with TRBD1. V lost 4 bases and J lost 0; bases outside the gene matches: 7. The V gene's germline CDR1 is MNHEY and CDR2 SVGEGT. This CDR3 is 16 amino acids long. The CDR3 reads CASSSSRTGMNTEAFF. The CDR3 nucleotides are TGTGCCAGCAGTTCCTCGAGGACAGGGATGAACACTGAAGCTTTCTTT.

There are many counts of this clone. The V and J genes are TRBV4-2 and TRBJ1-1, with 10 nucleotides matching TRBD1. The CDR3 loop spans 17 amino acids. Trimming removed 0 bases from V and 3 bases from J; junction bases left unmatched: 7. CDR1 and CDR2 from the germline V gene are LGHNA and YNFKEQ. CDR3 bases: TGTGCCAGCAGCCAAGATTTGGGGGACAGGGGAGACACTGAAGCTTTCTTT. It translates to CASSQDLGDRGDTEAFF.

The sample holds many counts of this clone. V gene TRBV5-1 combines with J gene TRBJ2-7; D remains ambiguous. The germline CDR1 and CDR2 sequences are SGHRS and YFSETQ. V lost 4 bases and J lost 2, with 10 bases in between. The CDR3 extends over 13 amino acids. DNA for the CDR3: TGCGCCAGCAGCCCACCTAATGCCTACGAGCAGTACTTC. It is translated as CASSPPNAYEQYF.

This clone was counted many times. The chain couples TRBV28 to TRBJ2-7; 10 bases agree with TRBD1. The CDR3 length is 12 residues. J was trimmed by 2 bases and V by 8 bases; bases with no gene match: 0. The V gene's germline CDR1 is MDHEN and CDR2 SYDVKM. The CDR3, as DNA: TGTGCCAGCGACAGGGGGCCCTACGAGCAGTACTTC. Its translation is CASDRGPYEQYF.

This clone was seen many times. This chain connects TRBV11-3 to TRBJ2-2, with D unclear. The CDR3 loop spans 15 amino acids. Germline CDR1 SGHNT, CDR2 YENEEA. V was pared by 1 base and J by 1 base, with 7 bases between. CDR3 amino acids: CASSLAAGNTGELFF. In nucleotides, the CDR3 is TGTGCCAGCAGCTTAGCCGCAGGGAACACCGGGGAGCTGTTTTTT.

This clone appeared many times. The V and J genes are TRBV6-2 or TRBV6-3 and TRBJ2-7; weak D call: TRBD2 (7 bases). The V and J ends lost 4 bases and 5 bases respectively, with 18 bases between them. Germline values: CDR1 MNHEY, CDR2 SVGEGT. This CDR3 is 15 amino acids long. CDR3 sequence reads: CASSLTGGAFHEQYF. The DNA for the CDR3 is TGTGCCAGCAGTTTAACGGGGGGCGCTTTCCACGAGCAGTACTTC.

The rearrangement uses TRBV6-2 or TRBV6-3 and TRBJ2-1; 11 bases agree with TRBD2. Germline values: CDR1 MNHEY, CDR2 SVGEGT. V was pared by 0 bases and J by 2 bases, with 0 bases of the junction left unmatched. CDR3 length equals 16 residues. The CDR3 DNA reads as TGTGCCAGCAGTTACTCTAGCGGGGGGGCCTACAATGAGCAGTTCTTC. Protein sequence: CASSYSSGGAYNEQFF.

This clone was seen many times. The rearrangement uses TRBV7-9 and TRBJ2-3, with TRBD2 as a possible D gene (5 bases). The CDR3 length is 17 residues. V shed 5 bases and J shed 1 base, with 19 bases lying between them. CDR1 is SEHNR, CDR2 FQNEAQ, per germline (reference sequence). The CDR3 region is CASSPHLDRLRTDTQYF. The CDR3 DNA reads TGTGCCAGCAGCCCCCACCTGGATAGACTACGCACAGATACGCAGTATTTT.

This clone was seen ten or more times. This rearrangement joins TRBV6-6 to TRBJ1-1; D uncertain. CDR1 and CDR2 from the germline V gene are MNHNY and SVGAGI (reference sequence). V dropped 3 bases and J dropped 1 base, with 6 bases sitting between them. The CDR3 extends over 13 amino acids. The CDR3: CASSYRGNTEAFF. CDR3 coding DNA: TGTGCCAGCAGTTATCGGGGGAACACTGAAGCTTTCTTT.

At least ten counts were recorded for this clone. The J gene is TRBJ2-1, the V gene TRBV7-9; 12 positions agree with TRBD2. This CDR3 comprises 15 residues. From germline, CDR1 is SEHNR and CDR2 FQNEAQ (reference sequence). The V gene end was trimmed by 6 bases and the J gene end by 4 bases; junction bases not matched to a gene: 4. The CDR3 DNA sequence: TGTGCCAGCAGTCTAGCGGGGGGGGATTACAATGAGCAGTTCTTC. Translated, it gives CASSLAGGDYNEQFF.